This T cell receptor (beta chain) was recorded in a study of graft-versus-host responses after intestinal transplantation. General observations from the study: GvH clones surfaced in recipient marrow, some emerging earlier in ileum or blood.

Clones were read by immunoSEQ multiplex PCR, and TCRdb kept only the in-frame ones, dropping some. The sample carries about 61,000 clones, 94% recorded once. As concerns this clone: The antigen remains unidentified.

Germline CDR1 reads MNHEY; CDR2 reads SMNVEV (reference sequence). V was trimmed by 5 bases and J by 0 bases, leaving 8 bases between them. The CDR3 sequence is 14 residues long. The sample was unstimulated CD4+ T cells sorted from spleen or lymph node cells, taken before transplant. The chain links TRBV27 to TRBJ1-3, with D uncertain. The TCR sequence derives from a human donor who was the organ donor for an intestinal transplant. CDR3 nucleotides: TGTGCCAGCAGTAAACGGAGCTCTGGAAACACCATATATTTT. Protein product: CASSKRSSGNTIYF.